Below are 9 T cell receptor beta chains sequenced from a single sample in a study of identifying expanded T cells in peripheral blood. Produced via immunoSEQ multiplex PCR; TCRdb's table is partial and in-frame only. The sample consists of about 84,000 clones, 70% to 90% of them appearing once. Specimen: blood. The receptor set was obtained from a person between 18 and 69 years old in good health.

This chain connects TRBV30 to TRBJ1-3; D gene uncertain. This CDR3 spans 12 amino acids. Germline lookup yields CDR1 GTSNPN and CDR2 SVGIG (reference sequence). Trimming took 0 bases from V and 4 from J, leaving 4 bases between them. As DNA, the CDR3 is TGTGCCTGGAGTGTAATGGGAAACACCATATATTTT. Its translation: CAWSVMGNTIYF. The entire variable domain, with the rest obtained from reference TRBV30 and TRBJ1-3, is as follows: SQTIHQWPATLVQPVGSPLSLECTVEGTSNPNLYWYRQAAGRGLQLLFYSVGIGQISSEVPQNLSASRPQDRQFILSSKKLLLSDSGFYLCAWSVMGNTIYFGEGSWLTVV.

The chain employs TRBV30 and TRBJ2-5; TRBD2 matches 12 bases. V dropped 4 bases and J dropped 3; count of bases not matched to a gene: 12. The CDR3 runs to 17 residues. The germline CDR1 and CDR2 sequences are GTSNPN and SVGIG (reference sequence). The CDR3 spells CAWKLAGGPSLKETQYF. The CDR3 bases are TGTGCCTGGAAGCTAGCGGGGGGGCCATCGCTAAAAGAGACCCAGTACTTC.

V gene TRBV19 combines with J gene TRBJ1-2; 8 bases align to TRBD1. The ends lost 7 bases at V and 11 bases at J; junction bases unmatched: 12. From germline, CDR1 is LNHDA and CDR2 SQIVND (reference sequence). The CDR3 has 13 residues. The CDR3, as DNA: TGTGCCAGTAATAGACCCCCAGGGGGCTCATACACCTTC. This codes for CASNRPPGGSYTF.

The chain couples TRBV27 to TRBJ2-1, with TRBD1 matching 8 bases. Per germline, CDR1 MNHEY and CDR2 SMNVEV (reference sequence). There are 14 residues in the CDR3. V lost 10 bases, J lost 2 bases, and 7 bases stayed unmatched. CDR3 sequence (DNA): TGTGCCATCAAGCCAGGGGGCGCCTACAATGAGCAGTTCTTC. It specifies CAIKPGGAYNEQFF.

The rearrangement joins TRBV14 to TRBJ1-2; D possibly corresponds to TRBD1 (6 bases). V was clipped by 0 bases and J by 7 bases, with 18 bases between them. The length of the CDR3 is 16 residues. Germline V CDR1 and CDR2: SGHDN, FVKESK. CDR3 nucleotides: TGTGCCAGCAGCCAAGAGGCAGGGGAACCCGGGGTTGGCTACACCTTC. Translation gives CASSQEAGEPGVGYTF.

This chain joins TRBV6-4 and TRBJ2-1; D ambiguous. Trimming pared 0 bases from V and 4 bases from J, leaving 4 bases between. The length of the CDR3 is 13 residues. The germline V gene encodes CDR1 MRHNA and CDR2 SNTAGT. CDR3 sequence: CASSDSTYNEQFF. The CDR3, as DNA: TGTGCCAGCAGTGACTCGACTTACAATGAGCAGTTCTTC.

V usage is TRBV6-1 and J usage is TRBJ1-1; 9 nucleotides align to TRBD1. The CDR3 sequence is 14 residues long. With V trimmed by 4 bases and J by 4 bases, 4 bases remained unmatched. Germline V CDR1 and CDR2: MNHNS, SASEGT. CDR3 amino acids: CASSVTGGGTEAFF. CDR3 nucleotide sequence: TGTGCCAGCAGTGTCACAGGGGGCGGCACTGAAGCTTTCTTT.

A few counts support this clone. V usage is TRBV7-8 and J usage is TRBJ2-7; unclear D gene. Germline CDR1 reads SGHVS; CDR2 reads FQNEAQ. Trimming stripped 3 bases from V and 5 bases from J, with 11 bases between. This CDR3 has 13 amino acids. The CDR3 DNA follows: TGTGCCAGCAGCTTTTCCTTCCGGAACGAGCAGTACTTC. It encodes CASSFSFRNEQYF. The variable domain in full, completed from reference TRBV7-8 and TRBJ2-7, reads GAGVSQSPRYKVAKRGQDVALRCDPISGHVSLFWYQQALGQGPEFLTYFQNEAQLDKSGLPSDRFFAERPEGSVSTLKIQRTQQEDSAVYLCASSFSFRNEQYFGPGTRLTVT.

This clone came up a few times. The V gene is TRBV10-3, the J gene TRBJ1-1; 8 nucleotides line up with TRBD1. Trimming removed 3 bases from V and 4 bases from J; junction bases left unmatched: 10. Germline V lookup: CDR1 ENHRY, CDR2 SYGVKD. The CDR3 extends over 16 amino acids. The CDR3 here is CAISEGQGRVGTEAFF. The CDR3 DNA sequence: TGTGCCATCAGTGAAGGACAGGGAAGGGTGGGCACTGAAGCTTTCTTT.